Listed below are T cell receptor beta chains from one sample, sequenced in a study of blood T cell repertoires in COVID-19. Profiled with immunoSEQ multiplex PCR; TCRdb holds only in-frame clones, not every one. The sample lists 230,000 or so clones, 75% to 85% occurring once. The sequenced material came from peripheral blood. The receptors here all came from a woman aged 40-49 years who had recovered from COVID-19. CDR3s leave out the opening cysteine and the closing phenylalanine or tryptophan. Fields, in order: V gene, J gene, CDR3 protein.

v_gene: TRBV3-1/TRBV3-2
j_gene: TRBJ2-6
CDR3aa: ASSHSPERGSSGANVLT

v_gene: TRBV7-9
j_gene: TRBJ1-2
CDR3aa: ASSLRGSGYGYT

v_gene: TRBV12-3/TRBV12-4
j_gene: TRBJ2-7
CDR3aa: ASSVTGNEQY

v_gene: TRBV28
j_gene: TRBJ1-3
CDR3aa: ASSLLGNTIY

v_gene: TRBV13
j_gene: TRBJ2-5
CDR3aa: ASSLGRRLAGEIPTAQETQY

v_gene: TRBV2
j_gene: TRBJ1-4
CDR3aa: ASTPDRATNEKLF

v_gene: TRBV7-2
j_gene: TRBJ1-5
CDR3aa: ASSLGGYSNQPQH

v_gene: TRBV7-8
j_gene: TRBJ2-5
CDR3aa: ASSPSDRGQTQY

v_gene: TRBV7-9
j_gene: TRBJ1-4
CDR3aa: ASSLGLQEKLF

v_gene: TRBV3-1/TRBV3-2
j_gene: TRBJ2-5
CDR3aa: ASSRVPGETQY

v_gene: TRBV2
j_gene: TRBJ2-1
CDR3aa: ASKRLVRVYNEQF

v_gene: TRBV7-2
j_gene: TRBJ2-5
CDR3aa: ASSLALKETQY

v_gene: TRBV3-1/TRBV3-2
j_gene: TRBJ1-2
CDR3aa: ASSQVYDTPYGYT

v_gene: TRBV5-4
j_gene: TRBJ2-5
CDR3aa: ASSPGTSGGAGGTETQY

v_gene: TRBV3-1/TRBV3-2
j_gene: TRBJ2-2
CDR3aa: ASSHQGHGGELF

v_gene: TRBV2
j_gene: TRBJ2-3
CDR3aa: ASSGWSSTDTQY

v_gene: TRBV7-3
j_gene: TRBJ2-3
CDR3aa: ASSSGQGGSDTQY

v_gene: TRBV7-8
j_gene: TRBJ1-6
CDR3aa: ASSYAGNSPLH

v_gene: TRBV7-2
j_gene: TRBJ2-7
CDR3aa: ASSHRELGQGNYEQY

v_gene: TRBV7-8
j_gene: TRBJ2-3
CDR3aa: ASRVGTAFLTDTQY

v_gene: TRBV2
j_gene: TRBJ2-5
CDR3aa: ASIIGLAGGPGETQY

v_gene: TRBV30
j_gene: TRBJ2-3
CDR3aa: AWSVRRPSTDTQY

v_gene: TRBV18
j_gene: TRBJ2-5
CDR3aa: ASSPPERRETQY

v_gene: TRBV28
j_gene: TRBJ1-2
CDR3aa: ASSLSVGPGY

v_gene: TRBV27
j_gene: TRBJ2-7
CDR3aa: ASTRLAGGYEQY

v_gene: TRBV10-2
j_gene: TRBJ2-2
CDR3aa: ASSLDRVTGELF

v_gene: TRBV7-9
j_gene: TRBJ1-2
CDR3aa: ASSSGPGQNYGYT

v_gene: TRBV10-1
j_gene: TRBJ2-7
CDR3aa: ASISEGPDREFSYEQY

v_gene: TRBV7-2
j_gene: TRBJ2-5
CDR3aa: ASSKKRRTQQETQY

v_gene: TRBV10-2
j_gene: TRBJ2-7
CDR3aa: ASSESGSGYYEQY

v_gene: TRBV6-6
j_gene: TRBJ1-3
CDR3aa: ASSPQSITGGVGNTIY

v_gene: TRBV10-3
j_gene: TRBJ2-7
CDR3aa: AISRAAGYEQY

v_gene: TRBV3-1/TRBV3-2
j_gene: TRBJ2-1
CDR3aa: ASSPLMGGEQF

v_gene: TRBV28
j_gene: TRBJ2-2
CDR3aa: ASSYLGRDGTGELF

v_gene: TRBV10-3
j_gene: TRBJ1-1
CDR3aa: AIRDKNTEAF

v_gene: TRBV6-2/TRBV6-3
j_gene: TRBJ2-7
CDR3aa: ASSLSGGASYEQY

v_gene: TRBV12-3/TRBV12-4
j_gene: TRBJ1-2
CDR3aa: ASSLTRVHGYT

v_gene: TRBV19
j_gene: TRBJ2-7
CDR3aa: ASSISGSSYEQY

v_gene: TRBV4-3
j_gene: TRBJ1-2
CDR3aa: ASSRGHGVYGYT

v_gene: TRBV3-1/TRBV3-2
j_gene: TRBJ1-5
CDR3aa: ASSQNINQPQH

v_gene: TRBV10-1
j_gene: TRBJ1-4
CDR3aa: ASSESTGEKLF

v_gene: TRBV5-5
j_gene: TRBJ1-6
CDR3aa: ASSLLGTGSPLH

v_gene: TRBV6-6
j_gene: TRBJ2-1
CDR3aa: ASNFDRAAEQF

v_gene: TRBV5-1
j_gene: TRBJ1-1
CDR3aa: ASSYRGTEMNTEAF

v_gene: TRBV28
j_gene: TRBJ1-2
CDR3aa: ASSHQGGTPNYGYT

v_gene: TRBV27
j_gene: TRBJ1-2
CDR3aa: ASSLQGPRGYT

v_gene: TRBV19
j_gene: TRBJ1-5
CDR3aa: ASSIISLAGNQPQH

v_gene: TRBV7-3
j_gene: TRBJ2-7
CDR3aa: ASSSGQGASYEQY

v_gene: TRBV3-1/TRBV3-2
j_gene: TRBJ2-7
CDR3aa: ASSLSGGIYEQY

v_gene: TRBV3-1/TRBV3-2
j_gene: TRBJ1-1
CDR3aa: ASSPGQGTEAF